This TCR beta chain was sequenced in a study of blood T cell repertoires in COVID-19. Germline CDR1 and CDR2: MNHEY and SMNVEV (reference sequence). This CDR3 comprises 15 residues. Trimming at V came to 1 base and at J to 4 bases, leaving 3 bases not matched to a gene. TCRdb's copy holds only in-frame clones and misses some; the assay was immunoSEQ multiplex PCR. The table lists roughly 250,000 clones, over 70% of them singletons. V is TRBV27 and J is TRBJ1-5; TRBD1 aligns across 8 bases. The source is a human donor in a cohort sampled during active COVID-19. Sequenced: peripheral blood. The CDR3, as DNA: TGTGCCAGCAGTTTATTTAGGACAGGGAATCAGCCCCAGCATTTT. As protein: CASSLFRTGNQPQHF.